This TCR beta chain was profiled in a study of CD8+CD57+ T cells in acquired aplastic anemia. The wider study: The mean DNA yield obtained from sorted CD4+ and CD8+ cells came to approximately 3 ug.

Genomic DNA templated the TCR beta VDJ and CDR3 profiling. TCRdb used MiXCR to reprocess the reads, holding one entry per CDR3 protein. The data contain about 160,000 distinct CDR3 sequences, around half of them singletons. Between the trimmed V and J ends, which lost 3 bases and 0 bases, there was a span of 9 bases. This CDR3 contains 14 residues. Per the germline V gene, CDR1 is LNHNV and CDR2 is YYDKDF (reference sequence). Individuals selected for sequencing had exhibited CD8+CD57+ cell expansion on flow cytometry. There were no patients without severe acquired aplastic anemia. Patient blood was sampled before any therapy had been received. Study-level points and caveats: Common to patients and controls were about 31 CD8+ CDR3 sequences.

To note about this clonotype: Its antigen is currently unknown.

The rearrangement joins TRBV15 to TRBJ2-7; D unclear. Specimen: sorted CD4+, CD8+, or CD8+CD57+ T cells (not recorded which) from PBMCs. The receptor's source is a human donor with aplastic anemia. CDR3 residues: CATSSTESSYEQYF. CDR3 nucleotides: TGTGCCACCAGCAGCACGGAGAGCTCCTACGAGCAGTACTTC.